This T cell receptor beta chain was sequenced during a study of TIL therapy for anti-PD-1-resistant metastatic lung cancer. Turning to the study itself: Most patients had lung adenocarcinoma; several tumors were EGFR-mutant, two ALK-rearranged; half smoked currently or formerly. By whole-exome sequencing, median non-synonymous tumor mutation burden was approximately 1.6 mutations per megabase.

For this clone: What it recognizes is unknown.

The libraries were made with immunoSEQ v3. Produced via immunoSEQ multiplex PCR; TCRdb's table is partial and in-frame only. The data contain about 15,000 clones, roughly 86% of them seen just once; the ten biggest clones take up more than 0.8%. Study-wide results and caveats: The baseline peripheral repertoire was partially replaced by infused TIL clonotypes that later decayed. Treatment-naive, never-smoker and oncogene-addicted patients were overrepresented in this highly selected cohort.

Time point indicated: pre-treatment sample, taken before nivolumab and TIL therapy. The receptor comes from a person aged 30 to 80 with non-small cell lung cancer. Here the sequenced sample was blood, taken at baseline.

CDR3 in amino acids: CASSLGTGIFGYTF. The DNA for the CDR3 is TGTGCCAGCAGTTTGGGGACAGGGATTTTTGGCTACACCTTC. V is TRBV28 and J is TRBJ1-2; TRBD1 matches at 9 bases. Unmatched junction bases numbered 6, after V lost 3 bases and J lost 7 bases. CDR1 and CDR2 (germline): MDHEN, SYDVKM. This CDR3 comprises 14 residues.